These 19 T cell receptor beta chains share one sample of origin, sequenced in a study of low-dose radiotherapy and immunotherapy resistance in tumors. Time point specified: before trial treatment. TRAV- and TRBV-specific primers primed first-strand cDNA, covering alpha and beta chains. TCR amplification ran about 20 PCR cycles using constant-region and V-primer adapter primers. Each CDR3 protein gets one entry after TCRdb re-called the reads with MiXCR. In the table there are fewer than 95,000 distinct CDR3 sequences, 9.4% of which are singletons. The starting material was PBMCs, obtained before treatment. Source of these receptors: a male donor with prostate cancer.

This clonotype was counted at least ten times. The V gene is TRBV11-2, the J gene TRBJ2-1; D unclear. This CDR3 spans 13 amino acids. Between the trimmed V and J ends, which lost 5 bases and 2 bases, there was a span of 7 bases. Germline CDR1 is SGHAT and CDR2 is FQNNGV. The CDR3 DNA reads as TGTGCCAGCAGCATGTCCACCTACAATGAGCAGTTCTTC. Translated, it gives CASSMSTYNEQFF.

In its sample, this clonotype was seen many times. The gene calls are TRBV7-2 and TRBJ1-6; 7 bases are shared with TRBD1. Germline assignment: CDR1 SGHTA and CDR2 FQGNSA. The CDR3 sequence is 16 residues long. The ends lost 5 bases at V and 3 bases at J; junction bases unmatched: 7. The CDR3 is CASSKTTGLYNSPLHF. CDR3 DNA sequence: TGTGCCAGCAGCAAGACGACAGGGCTCTATAATTCACCCCTCCACTTT.

This clonotype was recorded once. A far larger clone is only one base removed, so a read error is likely. V is TRBV2 and J is TRBJ2-1, with 7 bases fitting TRBD1. The germline V gene encodes CDR1 SNHLY and CDR2 FYNNEI. The trim removed 6 bases at V and 10 bases at J, leaving 15 bases unmatched. This CDR3 has 15 amino acids. The CDR3 sequence: CASRDGQARSYEQFF. The CDR3 coding sequence is TGTGCCAGCAGGGACGGACAGGCGAGGTCCTACGAGCAGTTCTTC.

This clonotype appeared many times. V usage is TRBV2 and J usage is TRBJ1-5; 9 positions match TRBD1. CDR3 length: 16 residues. V shed 2 bases, J shed 7 bases, and the junction held 9 bases outside the gene matches. Per the germline V gene, CDR1 is SNHLY and CDR2 is FYNNEI. CDR3 in DNA: TGTGCCAGCAGTGAATTCGGGACAGGGCATCGACAGCCCCAGCATTTT. It is translated as CASSEFGTGHRQPQHF.

This clonotype has a count of ten or more. This chain uses TRBV24-1 with TRBJ2-1; 14 nucleotides agree with TRBD2. V lost 3 bases to trimming and J lost 6 bases; unmatched junction nucleotides: 15. This CDR3 is built from 20 residues. The germline V gene encodes CDR1 KGHDR and CDR2 SFDVKD. The CDR3 DNA follows: TGTGCCACCAGTGATGGCAGACTAGCGGGAGGGCCCATTCTTACCAATGAGCAGTTCTTC. This sequence encodes CATSDGRLAGGPILTNEQFF.

This clonotype was counted at least ten times. The chain carries TRBV12-3 or TRBV12-4 and TRBJ2-1, with 10 nucleotides matching TRBD1. This CDR3 contains 14 residues. V dropped 3 bases and J dropped 9; count of bases not matched to a gene: 5. The chain's CDR3 is CASSLGTGVGEQFF. CDR3 in DNA: TGTGCCAGCAGTTTGGGGACAGGGGTGGGTGAGCAGTTCTTC.

This clonotype was counted at least ten times. This sequence joins TRBV5-6 and TRBJ2-7; D unresolved. Per germline, CDR1 SGHDT and CDR2 YYEEEE. The CDR3 extends over 14 amino acids. Deletions cut 4 bases from V and 4 bases from J, with 15 bases between. Here the CDR3 DNA reads TGTGCCAGCAGCCCTGAAGGCAGAATATACGAGCAGTACTTC. This gives the protein CASSPEGRIYEQYF. Together with reference TRBV5-6 and TRBJ2-7, the CDR3 gives the full variable domain: DAGVTQSPTHLIKTRGQQVTLRCSPKSGHDTVSWYQQALGQGPQFIFQYYEEEERQRGNFPDRFSGHQFPNYSSELNVNALLLGDSALYLCASSPEGRIYEQYFGPGTRLTVT.

This clonotype was picked up many times. The chain carries TRBV7-2 and TRBJ2-2, with 12 bases identical to TRBD2. Trimming at V came to 3 bases and at J to 1 base, leaving 6 bases not matched to a gene. Germline V gives CDR1 SGHTA, CDR2 FQGNSA. This CDR3 is built from 18 residues. CDR3 coding DNA: TGTGCCAGCAGCTTGGCAGGGGGACTAGCGGGGAACACCGGGGAGCTGTTTTTT. This codes for CASSLAGGLAGNTGELFF.

There are many counts of this clonotype. The V and J genes are TRBV7-3 and TRBJ2-3, with 7 bases aligning to TRBD2. The CDR3 has 15 amino acids. J lost 5 bases, V lost 5 bases, and 10 bases had no gene match. From germline, CDR1 is SGHTA and CDR2 FQGTGA. The CDR3: CASSPTGGVGDTQYF. CDR3 DNA sequence: TGTGCCAGCAGCCCCACGGGAGGCGTAGGAGATACGCAGTATTTT.

Ten or more counts support this clonotype. The chain employs TRBV13 and TRBJ2-6, with D uncertain. The CDR3 loop spans 14 amino acids. Trimming took off 3 bases at V and 1 base at J, with 4 bases between the two ends. CDR1 and CDR2 (germline): PRHDT, FYEKMQ (reference sequence). The CDR3 protein is CASSFGSGANVLTF. In nucleotides, the CDR3 is TGTGCCAGCAGCTTCGGTTCTGGGGCCAACGTCCTGACTTTC. The variable domain in full, with the rest retrieved from reference TRBV13 and TRBJ2-6, is AAGVIQSPRHLIKEKRETATLKCYPIPRHDTVYWYQQGPGQDPQFLISFYEKMQSDKGSIPDRFSAQQFSDYHSELNMSSLELGDSALYFCASSFGSGANVLTFGAGSRLTVL.

This clonotype was observed many times. The rearrangement joins TRBV19 to TRBJ2-1; 7 nucleotides match TRBD2. V was pared by 3 bases and J by 2 bases, with 7 bases of the junction left unmatched. CDR1 LNHDA and CDR2 SQIVND come from the germline V gene (reference sequence). This CDR3 spans 16 amino acids. The CDR3, as DNA: TGTGCCAGTAGTATCGGGGCGGGAGTAACCTACAATGAGCAGTTCTTC. Residues: CASSIGAGVTYNEQFF.

This clonotype was counted ten times or more. The chain has TRBV7-3 and TRBJ2-3, with 8 bases aligning to TRBD2. Looked up from germline, CDR1 is SGHTA and CDR2 is FQGTGA. Trimming removed 4 bases from V and 1 base from J; junction bases left unmatched: 7. This CDR3 spans 16 amino acids. CDR3 in amino acids: CASSYIAGPGTDTQYF. The CDR3 DNA reads TGTGCCAGCAGCTACATAGCGGGGCCCGGCACAGATACGCAGTATTTT.

The J gene is TRBJ2-5, the V gene TRBV4-1, with D perhaps TRBD1 or TRBD2 (5 bases each). Germline CDR1 reads MGHRA; CDR2 reads YSYEKL. The length of the CDR3 is 13 residues. V was clipped by 0 bases and J by 5 bases, with 7 bases between them. The CDR3, as DNA: TGCGCCAGCAGCCAAGACTGGGGGGAGACCCAGTACTTC. It is translated as CASSQDWGETQYF.

The table lists this clonotype with many counts. J is TRBJ2-7 and V is TRBV3-1; 12 nucleotides align to TRBD2. The CDR3 has 14 residues. V shed 6 bases, J shed 3 bases, and the junction held 3 bases outside the gene matches. Looked up from germline, CDR1 is LGHDT and CDR2 is YNNKEL (reference sequence). The CDR3 DNA reads TGTGCCAGCAGTCCGGGACTAGCGGGCTACGAGCAGTACTTC. Translated: CASSPGLAGYEQYF.

In its sample, this clonotype was seen many times. J is TRBJ1-3 and V is TRBV14; D may be TRBD1 (6 bases). The CDR3 is 16 residues long. Deletions cut 3 bases from V and 2 bases from J, with 14 bases between. CDR1 and CDR2 (germline): SGHDN, FVKESK. DNA of the CDR3: TGTGCCAGCAGCCACCTAGGGACAAGTACTGGAAACACCATATATTTT. Translation: CASSHLGTSTGNTIYF.

This clonotype was found many times. This chain's CDR3 is CASSLELLAATYNEQFF. CDR3 DNA: TGCGCCAGCAGCTTGGAACTCCTAGCGGCCACGTACAATGAGCAGTTCTTC. The chain recombines TRBV5-1 with TRBJ2-1, with 7 bases fitting TRBD2. This CDR3 is 17 amino acids long. Germline assignment: CDR1 SGHRS and CDR2 YFSETQ. V was pared by 0 bases and J by 4 bases, with 10 bases of the junction left unmatched. The full variable domain, completed using reference TRBV5-1 and TRBJ2-1, is KAGVTQTPRYLIKTRGQQVTLSCSPISGHRSVSWYQQTPGQGLQFLFEYFSETQRNKGNFPGRFSGRQFSNSRSEMNVSTLELGDSALYLCASSLELLAATYNEQFFGPGTRLTVL.

This clonotype was found many times. The J gene is TRBJ2-1, the V gene TRBV6-5; weak D call: TRBD1 (5 bases). Trimming took 2 bases from V and 8 from J, leaving 13 bases between them. CDR1 and CDR2 from the germline V gene are MNHEY and SVGAGI. The CDR3 contains 14 residues. The CDR3 DNA is TGTGCCAGCAGTTACCGGACACTTTCGGATGAGCAGTTCTTC. Its translation is CASSYRTLSDEQFF.

Ten or more counts support this clonotype. The chain carries TRBV28 and TRBJ2-7; D perhaps matches TRBD1 (6 bases). Per the germline V gene, CDR1 is MDHEN and CDR2 is SYDVKM. V lost 6 bases, J lost 1 base, and 13 bases lay in between. The length of the CDR3 is 14 residues. The CDR3 region has the DNA TGTGCCAGCAGAGCGGACAGCGCTTCCTACGAGCAGTACTTC. Translated, it gives CASRADSASYEQYF.

This clonotype was counted ten times or more. The chain carries TRBV28 and TRBJ2-1; maybe TRBD2 (6 bases). CDR3 size: 15 residues. With 2 bases removed from V and 0 bases from J, the gap between germline ends came to 8 bases. Per germline, CDR1 MDHEN and CDR2 SYDVKM. This CDR3 is CASSLHGSSYNEQFF. For the CDR3, the DNA is TGTGCCAGCAGTTTACACGGGAGCTCCTACAATGAGCAGTTCTTC.